This T cell receptor (beta chain) derives from a study of tissue T cells after allogeneic stem cell transplantation. Study outcomes and limitations: Within patients, tissue anatomy strongly shaped TCR repertoire composition. Only a limited share of tissue TCRs appeared in blood or spleen.

As concerns this clone: Its antigen is unidentified.

Steroid-refractory graft-versus-host disease after allogeneic hematopoietic cell transplant qualified adults for prospective research-autopsy enrollment. Sequencing of TCRbeta CDR3 at survey depth gave sequences and template counts. Method: immunoSEQ multiplex PCR; TCRdb's copy keeps in-frame clones and lacks some. The sample includes a few thousand clones, roughly two thirds of them seen just once. This CDR3 has 15 residues. Germline CDR1 LNHNV, CDR2 YYDKDF (reference sequence). The ends were cut back, 0 bases at V and 6 bases at J, with 11 bases in the middle. The material sequenced was transverse colon tissue, taken at autopsy. The sequence was obtained from a male patient older than 55 with steroid-refractory graft-versus-host disease after an allogeneic stem cell transplant. Some T cells may arise from the graft donor. This chain links TRBV15 with TRBJ2-2, with D perhaps TRBD2 (6 bases). The CDR3 bases are TGTGCCACCAGCAGAGATCGGGGGTTCCCCGGGGAGCTGTTTTTT. Its protein product is CATSRDRGFPGELFF.